The 26 T cell receptor beta chains given below trace back to one sample, sequenced in a study of cytomegalovirus exposure and HLA in healthy donors. Primers for the PCR totalled 60 Vbeta and 13 Jbeta. Produced via immunoSEQ multiplex PCR; TCRdb's table is partial and in-frame only. The table has approximately 210,000 clones, 80% to 85% seen once. Sequenced sample: PBMCs. These receptors came from a woman aged 40-49 years in good health and CMV-seronegative.

This chain links TRBV18 with TRBJ2-5; perhaps TRBD1 as D (7 bases). This CDR3 comprises 15 residues. CDR1 and CDR2 (germline): KGHSH, LQKENI. The germline V and J ends were trimmed by 2 bases and 1 base, with 11 bases remaining between them. The CDR3 sequence: CASSPGGTAQETQYF. The CDR3 DNA follows: TGTGCCAGCTCACCAGGAGGGACAGCCCAAGAGACCCAGTACTTC.

This clone was seen only a few times. The chain has TRBV29-1 and TRBJ1-5; D unresolved. CDR3 length: 13 residues. V dropped 6 bases and J dropped 0 bases, with 9 bases sitting between them. In germline, CDR1 is SQVTM, CDR2 ANQGSEA. The CDR3 sequence is CSVGGDSNQPQHF. For the CDR3, the DNA is TGCAGCGTCGGAGGTGATAGCAATCAGCCCCAGCATTTT.

The V gene is TRBV2, the J gene TRBJ2-1; TRBD1 agrees at 10 bases. The CDR3 extends over 14 amino acids. Trimming cost V 6 bases and J 6 bases; bases outside gene matches: 5. The germline gives CDR1 SNHLY, CDR2 FYNNEI. The CDR3 spells CASSSGQGINEQFF. CDR3 sequence (DNA): TGTGCCAGCAGCTCGGGACAGGGGATCAATGAGCAGTTCTTC.

The gene calls are TRBV7-3 and TRBJ1-1; D is uncertain. Germline values: CDR1 SGHTA, CDR2 FQGTGA. Deletions cut 1 base from V and 7 bases from J, with 16 bases between. This CDR3 comprises 15 residues. Here the CDR3 reads CASSLKPGGLGEAFF. The CDR3 DNA follows: TGTGCCAGCAGCTTAAAACCGGGTGGGTTAGGTGAAGCTTTCTTT.

The chain uses TRBV30 and TRBJ1-5; D is undetermined. Trimming removed 3 bases at V and 0 bases at J, with 6 bases between. Germline CDR1 and CDR2: GTSNPN and SVGIG (reference sequence). CDR3 length: 13 amino acids. CDR3 nucleotide sequence: TGTGCCTGGAGGGCGGATAGCAATCAGCCCCAGCATTTT. Protein product: CAWRADSNQPQHF.

V is TRBV6-1 and J is TRBJ2-2; D possibly corresponds to TRBD2 (6 bases). This CDR3 is built from 12 residues. The ends were cut back, 6 bases at V and 8 bases at J, with 10 bases in the middle. Germline V gene sequence: CDR1 MNHNS, CDR2 SASEGT. CDR3 DNA: TGTGCCAGCAGCCCCGGAGGGGGGGAGCTGTTTTTT. This sequence encodes CASSPGGGELFF.

This clone has more than one count but fewer than ten. This chain uses TRBV7-2 with TRBJ1-2, with D possibly matching TRBD1 (6 bases). The germline V gene encodes CDR1 SGHTA and CDR2 FQGNSA. Between the trimmed V and J ends, which lost 1 base and 5 bases, there was a span of 17 bases. The CDR3 totals 16 residues. CDR3 DNA: TGTGCCAGCAGCTTAGACTCAGGGGCGTCGAGGTATGGCTACACCTTC. As protein: CASSLDSGASRYGYTF.

The chain carries TRBV19 and TRBJ1-5, with 11 bases matching TRBD1. The V segment lost 10 bases and the J segment 4 bases; nucleotides outside the gene matches: 18. The CDR3 runs 18 residues. Germline values: CDR1 LNHDA, CDR2 SQIVND (reference sequence). The CDR3 DNA reads TGTGCCACCCGTTTCGGCCCAGCCGGGACAGGGGGAAATCAGCCCCAGCATTTT. Translation: CATRFGPAGTGGNQPQHF.

In its sample, this clone was seen once. The gene calls are TRBV13 and TRBJ2-3; 9 bases fit TRBD2. The CDR3 totals 16 residues. Germline CDR1 reads PRHDT; CDR2 reads FYEKMQ (reference sequence). V lost 3 bases and J lost 2; bases outside the gene matches: 6. The DNA of the CDR3 is TGTGCCAGCAGCTTTCGGGCGGGAGGGCCCACAGATACGCAGTATTTT. This translates into CASSFRAGGPTDTQYF. Full variable domain (missing parts from reference TRBV13 and TRBJ2-3): AAGVIQSPRHLIKEKRETATLKCYPIPRHDTVYWYQQGPGQDPQFLISFYEKMQSDKGSIPDRFSAQQFSDYHSELNMSSLELGDSALYFCASSFRAGGPTDTQYFGPGTRLTVL.

The genes are TRBV30 and TRBJ2-3, with D tentatively TRBD2 (6 bases). Trimming took off 2 bases at V and 2 bases at J, with 20 bases between the two ends. The CDR3 runs 17 residues. CDR1 and CDR2 from the germline V gene are GTSNPN and SVGIG (reference sequence). The CDR3, as DNA: TGTGCCTGGAGTCTCGGGGGTTGGGGGACGTACACAGATACGCAGTATTTT. Protein product: CAWSLGGWGTYTDTQYF.

The rearrangement links TRBV2 to TRBJ2-5, with D maybe TRBD1 (6 bases). The CDR3 covers 12 residues. V shed 6 bases and J shed 5 bases, with 10 bases lying between them. CDR1 and CDR2 (germline): SNHLY, FYNNEI. DNA of the CDR3: TGTGCCAGCAGATATACAGGGGAGACCCAGTACTTC. Encoded protein: CASRYTGETQYF. The full variable domain, with the rest looked up from reference TRBV2 and TRBJ2-5, is EPEVTQTPSHQVTQMGQEVILRCVPISNHLYFYWYRQILGQKVEFLVSFYNNEISEKSEIFDDQFSVERPDGSNFTLKIRSTKLEDSAMYFCASRYTGETQYFGPGTRLLVL.

V and J are TRBV9 and TRBJ2-1; a weak D match, TRBD1 (6 bases). Germline V gene lookup returns CDR1 SGDLS and CDR2 YYNGEE. The CDR3 spans 13 residues. The germline V and J ends were trimmed by 5 bases and 3 bases, with 9 bases remaining between them. The DNA of the CDR3 is TGTGCCAGCAGTCGACAGGTCTACAATGAGCAGTTCTTC. Amino acid sequence: CASSRQVYNEQFF. Full variable domain (remainder filled in from reference TRBV9 and TRBJ2-1): DSGVTQTPKHLITATGQRVTLRCSPRSGDLSVYWYQQSLDQGLQFLIQYYNGEERAKGNILERFSAQQFPDLHSELNLSSLELGDSALYFCASSRQVYNEQFFGPGTRLTVL.

The chain uses TRBV5-8 and TRBJ2-7; 7 bases are shared with TRBD2. The CDR3 is 15 residues long. Germline CDR1 SGHTS, CDR2 YDEGEE. J was trimmed by 3 bases and V by 2 bases; bases with no gene match: 8. This chain's CDR3 is CASSFRRDYLYEQYV. CDR3 sequence (DNA): TGTGCCAGCAGCTTCCGCCGGGACTACCTCTACGAGCAGTACGTC.

This clone was detected only a few times. This chain joins TRBV9 and TRBJ2-2, with TRBD1 identical over 11 bases. The CDR3 runs to 18 residues. V gave up 2 bases and J gave up 2 bases; unmatched junction bases: 8. Germline assignment: CDR1 SGDLS and CDR2 YYNGEE. The CDR3 protein is CASSVSDWTGGNTGELFF. The CDR3 DNA follows: TGTGCCAGCAGCGTCTCTGATTGGACAGGGGGCAACACCGGGGAGCTGTTTTTT. Supplemented by reference TRBV9 and TRBJ2-2, the full variable domain reads DSGVTQTPKHLITATGQRVTLRCSPRSGDLSVYWYQQSLDQGLQFLIQYYNGEERAKGNILERFSAQQFPDLHSELNLSSLELGDSALYFCASSVSDWTGGNTGELFFGEGSRLTVL.

The chain links TRBV30 to TRBJ1-2; 8 nucleotides match TRBD1. The CDR3 sequence is 15 residues long. Germline values: CDR1 GTSNPN, CDR2 SVGIG (reference sequence). V lost 1 base, J lost 4 bases, and 8 bases stayed unmatched. This CDR3 reads CAWSGGTGRGYGYTF. The CDR3 nucleotides are TGTGCCTGGAGTGGCGGGACAGGTAGAGGCTATGGCTACACCTTC.

The rearrangement joins TRBV19 to TRBJ1-2, with 8 nucleotides matching TRBD1. The CDR3 spans 16 residues. The germline V gene encodes CDR1 LNHDA and CDR2 SQIVND (reference sequence). The J segment lost 0 bases and the V segment lost 6 bases, leaving 9 bases of the junction unmatched. The CDR3 spells CASRRGTGPTNYGYTF. CDR3 DNA: TGTGCCAGTAGACGTGGGACAGGCCCAACTAACTATGGCTACACCTTC.

V usage is TRBV5-1 and J usage is TRBJ2-3; D call uncertain. CDR1 is SGHRS and CDR2 is YFSETQ in the germline V gene. V lost 1 base to trimming and J lost 0 bases, with 9 bases between them. This CDR3 is 15 amino acids long. For the CDR3, the DNA is TGCGCCAGCAGCTTGTCGAGCGCGAGCACAGATACGCAGTATTTT. Encoded protein: CASSLSSASTDTQYF.

The gene calls are TRBV19 and TRBJ2-5; D possibly corresponds to TRBD1 (5 bases). CDR1 and CDR2 from the germline V gene are LNHDA and SQIVND (reference sequence). V lost 4 bases and J 5 bases, leaving 17 bases between the germline ends. This CDR3 is built from 15 residues. The CDR3 DNA sequence: TGTGCCAGTAGTAAGGGGCTAGACTTTGGGGAGACCCAGTACTTC. Translated, it gives CASSKGLDFGETQYF.

The table lists this clone with a count of one. This rearrangement joins TRBV5-6 to TRBJ1-4; no clear D gene. The CDR3 has 14 residues. The V end was cut by 1 base, the J end by 4 bases, with 8 bases between. CDR1 is SGHDT and CDR2 is YYEEEE in the germline V gene. CDR3 amino acids: CASSLRDYNEKLFF. The CDR3 bases are TGTGCCAGCAGCTTGCGGGATTATAATGAAAAACTGTTTTTT.

Concerning this clone itself: Other DNA sequences in the same sample also yield this CDR3. V is TRBV9 and J is TRBJ1-1; no firm D call. Germline lookup yields CDR1 SGDLS and CDR2 YYNGEE. V lost 0 bases, J lost 1 base, and 4 bases lay in between. This CDR3 comprises 13 residues. CDR3 sequence reads: CASSVAGNTEAFF. The CDR3 DNA follows: TGTGCCAGCAGCGTAGCCGGGAACACTGAAGCTTTCTTT. The entire variable domain, with the rest obtained from reference TRBV9 and TRBJ1-1, is as follows: DSGVTQTPKHLITATGQRVTLRCSPRSGDLSVYWYQQSLDQGLQFLIQYYNGEERAKGNILERFSAQQFPDLHSELNLSSLELGDSALYFCASSVAGNTEAFFGQGTRLTVV.

This chain joins TRBV4-3 and TRBJ2-7, with D uncertain. Between the trimmed V and J ends, which lost 1 base and 5 bases, there was a span of 15 bases. The CDR3 is 15 amino acids. The germline CDR1 and CDR2 sequences are LGHNA and YSLEER. CDR3: CASSQGREWAHEQYF. In DNA, the CDR3 is TGCGCCAGCAGCCAAGGTAGAGAGTGGGCTCACGAGCAGTACTTC.

J is TRBJ2-7 and V is TRBV20-1; D perhaps matches TRBD1 (5 bases). V lost 2 bases, J lost 5 bases, and 7 bases lay in between. The CDR3 totals 11 residues. Germline lookup yields CDR1 DFQATT and CDR2 SNEGSKA (reference sequence). The CDR3 DNA reads as TGCAGTGCTAGACAGGGTGACGAGCAGTACGTC. This translates into CSARQGDEQYV.

The chain has TRBV30 and TRBJ2-3, with D perhaps TRBD1 (5 bases). The CDR3 runs to 15 residues. Trimming cost V 4 bases and J 1 base, with 15 bases left between them. Germline loops: CDR1 GTSNPN, CDR2 SVGIG (reference sequence). The CDR3 DNA follows: TGTGCCTGGACTCTAGGGGCAGGGCGCACAGATACGCAGTATTTT. Translating it yields CAWTLGAGRTDTQYF.

The chain is built from TRBV7-3 and TRBJ2-1; the match to TRBD2 covers 8 bases. The V and J ends lost 5 bases and 7 bases, in that order; junction bases with no gene match: 19. The CDR3 consists of 18 residues. CDR1 and CDR2 (germline): SGHTA, FQGTGA. The CDR3 here is CASSPLTKGAGVWNEQFF. The CDR3 DNA is TGTGCCAGCAGCCCCCTCACTAAAGGAGCGGGAGTTTGGAATGAGCAGTTCTTC.

The genes are TRBV2 and TRBJ2-1; 7 nucleotides line up with TRBD1. Losses at the gene ends were 7 bases for V and 3 bases for J; bases not matched to a gene: 9. Germline-derived CDR1 and CDR2 are SNHLY and FYNNEI. This CDR3 region has 15 residues. The CDR3 DNA sequence: TGTGCCAGCACTAAGGGGGCCCCCCTCTACAATGAGCAGTTCTTC. It encodes CASTKGAPLYNEQFF.

The rearrangement uses TRBV5-6 and TRBJ2-6; D is unclear. V was trimmed by 4 bases and J by 7 bases, leaving 15 bases between them. CDR3 size: 15 residues. Germline values: CDR1 SGHDT, CDR2 YYEEEE. For the CDR3, the DNA is TGTGCCAGCAGCAGCAACAGCTACGTAGCCAACGTCCTGACTTTC. Protein sequence: CASSSNSYVANVLTF.